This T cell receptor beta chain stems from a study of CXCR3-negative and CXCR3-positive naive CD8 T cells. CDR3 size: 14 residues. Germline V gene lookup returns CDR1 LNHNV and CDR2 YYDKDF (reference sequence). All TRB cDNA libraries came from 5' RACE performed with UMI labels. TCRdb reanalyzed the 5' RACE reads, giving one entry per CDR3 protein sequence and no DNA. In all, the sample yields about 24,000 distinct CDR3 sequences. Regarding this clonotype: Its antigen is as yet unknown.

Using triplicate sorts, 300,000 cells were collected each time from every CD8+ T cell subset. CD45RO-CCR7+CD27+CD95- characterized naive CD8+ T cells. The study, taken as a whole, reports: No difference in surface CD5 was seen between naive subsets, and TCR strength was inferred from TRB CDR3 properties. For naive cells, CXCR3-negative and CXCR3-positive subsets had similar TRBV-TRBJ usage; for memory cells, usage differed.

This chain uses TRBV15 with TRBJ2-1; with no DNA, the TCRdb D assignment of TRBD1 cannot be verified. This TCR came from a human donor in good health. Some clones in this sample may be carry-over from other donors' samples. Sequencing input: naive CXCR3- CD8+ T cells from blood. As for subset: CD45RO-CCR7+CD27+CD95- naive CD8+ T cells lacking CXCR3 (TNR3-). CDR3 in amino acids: CATSRDRTANEQFF. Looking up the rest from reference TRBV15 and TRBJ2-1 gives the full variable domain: DAMVIQNPRYQVTQFGKPVTLSCSQTLNHNVMYWYQQKSSQAPKLLFHYYDKDFNNEADTPDNFQSRRPNTSFCFLDIRSPGLGDTAMYLCATSRDRTANEQFFGPGTRLTVL.